These 7 T cell receptor beta chains share one sample of origin, sequenced in a study of technical replicates of blood from several donors. Assay: immunoSEQ multiplex PCR; the TCRdb copy retains only in-frame clones and omits some. Of about 100,000 clones in the sample, over 90% are singletons; the top ten hold 0.21%. Sequencing used T cells isolated from PBMCs. These receptors were collected from a human donor in good health.

The chain joins TRBV18 to TRBJ2-7; the match to TRBD2 covers 9 bases. J lost 2 bases, V lost 0 bases, and 2 bases had no gene match. This CDR3 contains 15 residues. Per germline, CDR1 KGHSH and CDR2 LQKENI. In DNA, the CDR3 is TGTGCCAGCTCACCACCGGCGGGAGGGGCCTACGAGCAGTACTTC. Translated, it gives CASSPPAGGAYEQYF.

V is TRBV5-1 and J is TRBJ2-3; 12 bases are shared with TRBD2. Trimming cost V 4 bases and J 0 bases; bases outside gene matches: 15. Per the germline V gene, CDR1 is SGHRS and CDR2 is YFSETQ. There are 20 residues in the CDR3. For the CDR3, the DNA is TGCGCCAGCAGCCCGTGGCTGTTTCTAGCGGGGGGGCCGAGCACAGATACGCAGTATTTT. Protein: CASSPWLFLAGGPSTDTQYF.

The rearrangement uses TRBV6-5 and TRBJ1-2; the D is unclear. V lost 5 bases, J lost 8 bases, and 9 bases lay in between. Germline CDR1 and CDR2: MNHEY and SVGAGI. This CDR3 has 11 residues. The DNA for the CDR3 is TGTGCCAGCAGTGATCTACGGGGCTACACCTTC. Protein: CASSDLRGYTF.

This clone has a single count. The rearrangement links TRBV30 to TRBJ1-2, with 7 bases identical to TRBD1. The CDR3 covers 11 residues. The germline V gene has CDR1 GTSNPN and CDR2 SVGIG (reference sequence). V lost 2 bases, J lost 6 bases, and 0 bases stayed unmatched. The CDR3 here is CAWSQGDGYTF. CDR3 DNA: TGTGCCTGGAGTCAGGGGGATGGCTACACCTTC. The whole variable domain, filled in from reference TRBV30 and TRBJ1-2, reads SQTIHQWPATLVQPVGSPLSLECTVEGTSNPNLYWYRQAAGRGLQLLFYSVGIGQISSEVPQNLSASRPQDRQFILSSKKLLLSDSGFYLCAWSQGDGYTFGSGTRLTVV.

This clone occurred once. V and J are TRBV27 and TRBJ1-1, with TRBD1 as a possible D gene (6 bases). The CDR3 spans 14 residues. The V and J ends lost 6 bases and 3 bases respectively, with 14 bases between them. Germline CDR1 is MNHEY and CDR2 is SMNVEV (reference sequence). The CDR3 nucleotides read TGTGCCAGCAGACTGGGGGCATCGGACACTGAAGCTTTCTTT. This translates into CASRLGASDTEAFF.

The chain uses TRBV7-9 and TRBJ2-1; 14 bases map to TRBD2. This CDR3 has 18 amino acids. The ends lost 2 bases at V and 6 bases at J; junction bases unmatched: 9. The V gene's germline CDR1 is SEHNR and CDR2 FQNEAQ (reference sequence). The CDR3 loop is CASSLREGTSGSGNEQFF. The CDR3 DNA follows: TGTGCCAGCAGCTTAAGGGAGGGGACTAGCGGGAGCGGCAATGAGCAGTTCTTC. Full variable domain (missing parts from reference TRBV7-9 and TRBJ2-1): DTGVSQNPRHKITKRGQNVTFRCDPISEHNRLYWYRQTLGQGPEFLTYFQNEAQLEKSRLLSDRFSAERPKGSFSTLEIQRTEQGDSAMYLCASSLREGTSGSGNEQFFGPGTRLTVL.

The chain employs TRBV7-6 and TRBJ2-1; weak D call: TRBD1 (6 bases). Deletions cut 5 bases from V and 0 bases from J, with 14 bases between. The V gene's germline CDR1 is SGHVS and CDR2 FNYEAQ. This CDR3 spans 16 amino acids. CDR3: CASSPFVGGSYNEQFF. The CDR3 region has the DNA TGTGCCAGCAGCCCATTCGTAGGGGGCTCCTACAATGAGCAGTTCTTC. Together with reference TRBV7-6 and TRBJ2-1, the CDR3 gives the full variable domain: GAGVSQSPRYKVTKRGQDVALRCDPISGHVSLYWYRQALGQGPEFLTYFNYEAQQDKSGLPNDRFSAERPEGSISTLTIQRTEQRDSAMYRCASSPFVGGSYNEQFFGPGTRLTVL.